This T cell receptor (beta chain) stems from a study of blood T cell repertoires in COVID-19. At the level of the study: Samples representing acute and convalescent COVID-19 were sourced from the United States, Italy and Spain. PBMCs, B-cell-depleted T cells, or T cells were the source of the cDNA or gDNA that made up the material.

CDR1 and CDR2 from the germline V gene are SNHLY and FYNNEI. This CDR3 has 12 residues. Trimming shortened V by 3 bases and J by 5 bases, and 7 bases separated the two germline ends. In the original processing: Estimation of nucleated cell counts was performed using reference gene primer amplification. Clones were read by immunoSEQ multiplex PCR, and TCRdb kept only the in-frame ones, dropping some. V, J and clone size reflect that table, while D and trimming were determined from the DNA. The table lists 140,000 to 150,000 clones, almost 85% of them singletons. This TCR was recovered from a human donor with acute or convalescent COVID-19. The donor label of this sample is uncertain. Sequenced sample: peripheral blood. This chain uses TRBV2 with TRBJ2-5, with unresolved D. The CDR3 region has the DNA TGTGCCAGCAGTGAGACTGGCGAGACCCAGTACTTC. It is translated as CASSETGETQYF.